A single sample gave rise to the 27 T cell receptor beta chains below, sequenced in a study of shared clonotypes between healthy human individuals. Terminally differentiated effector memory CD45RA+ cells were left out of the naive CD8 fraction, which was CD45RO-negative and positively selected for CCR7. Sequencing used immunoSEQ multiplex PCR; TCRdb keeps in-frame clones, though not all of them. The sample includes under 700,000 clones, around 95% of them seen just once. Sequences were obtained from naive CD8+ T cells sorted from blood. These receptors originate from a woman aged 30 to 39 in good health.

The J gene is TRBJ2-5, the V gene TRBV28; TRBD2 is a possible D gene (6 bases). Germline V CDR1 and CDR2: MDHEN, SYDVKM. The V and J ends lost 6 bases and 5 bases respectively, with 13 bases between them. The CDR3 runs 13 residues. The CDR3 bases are TGTGCCAGCAGCACGGGACTGGCGGAGACCCAGTACTTC. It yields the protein CASSTGLAETQYF.

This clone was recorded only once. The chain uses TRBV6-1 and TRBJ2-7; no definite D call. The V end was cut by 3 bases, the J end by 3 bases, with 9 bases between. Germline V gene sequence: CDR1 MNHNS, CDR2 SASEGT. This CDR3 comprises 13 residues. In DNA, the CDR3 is TGTGCCAGCAGTGATCTATGGGTCTACGAGCAGTACTTC. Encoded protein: CASSDLWVYEQYF.

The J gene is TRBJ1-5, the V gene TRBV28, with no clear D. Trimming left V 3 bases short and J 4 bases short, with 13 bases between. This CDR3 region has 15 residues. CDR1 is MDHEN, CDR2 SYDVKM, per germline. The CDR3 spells CASSFRTWQNQPQHF. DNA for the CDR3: TGTGCCAGCAGTTTTCGAACGTGGCAGAATCAGCCCCAGCATTTT.

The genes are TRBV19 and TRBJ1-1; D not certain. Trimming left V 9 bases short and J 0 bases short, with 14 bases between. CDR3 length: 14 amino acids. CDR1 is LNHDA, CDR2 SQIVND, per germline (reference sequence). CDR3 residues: CASVQNPMNTEAFF. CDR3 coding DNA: TGTGCCAGCGTACAGAACCCTATGAACACTGAAGCTTTCTTT.

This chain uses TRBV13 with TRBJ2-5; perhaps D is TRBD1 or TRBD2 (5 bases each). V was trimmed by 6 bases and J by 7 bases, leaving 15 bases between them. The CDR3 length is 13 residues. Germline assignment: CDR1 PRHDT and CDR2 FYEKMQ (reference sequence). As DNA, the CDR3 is TGTGCCAGCAGTACTTCCGGGACCACGACCCAGTACTTC. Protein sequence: CASSTSGTTTQYF.

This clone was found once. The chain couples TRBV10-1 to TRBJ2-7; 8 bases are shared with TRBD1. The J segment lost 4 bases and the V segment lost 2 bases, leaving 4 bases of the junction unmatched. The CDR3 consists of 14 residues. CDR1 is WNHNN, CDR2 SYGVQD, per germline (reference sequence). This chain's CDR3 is CASSEKQGAYEQYF. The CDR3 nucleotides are TGCGCCAGCAGTGAGAAGCAGGGGGCATACGAGCAGTACTTC.

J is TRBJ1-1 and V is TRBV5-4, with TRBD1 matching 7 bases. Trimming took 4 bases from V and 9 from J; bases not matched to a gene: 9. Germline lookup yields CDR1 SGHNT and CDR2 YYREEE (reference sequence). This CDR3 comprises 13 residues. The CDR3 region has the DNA TGTGCCAGCAGCCCAGGGGGAGGGACCCAAGCTTTCTTT. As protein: CASSPGGGTQAFF.

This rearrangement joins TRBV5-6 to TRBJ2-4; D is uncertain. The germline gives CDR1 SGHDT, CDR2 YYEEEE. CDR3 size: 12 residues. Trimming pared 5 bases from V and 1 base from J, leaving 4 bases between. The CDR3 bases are TGTGCCAGCAGTTCGGCCAAAAACATTCAGTACTTC. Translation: CASSSAKNIQYF.

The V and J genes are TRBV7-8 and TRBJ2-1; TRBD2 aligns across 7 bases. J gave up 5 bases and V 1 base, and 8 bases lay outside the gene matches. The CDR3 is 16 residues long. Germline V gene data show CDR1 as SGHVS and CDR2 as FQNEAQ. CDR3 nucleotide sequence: TGTGCCAGCAGCTTAGTGGGGGAGGGCCTGGACAATGAGCAGTTCTTC. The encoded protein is CASSLVGEGLDNEQFF.

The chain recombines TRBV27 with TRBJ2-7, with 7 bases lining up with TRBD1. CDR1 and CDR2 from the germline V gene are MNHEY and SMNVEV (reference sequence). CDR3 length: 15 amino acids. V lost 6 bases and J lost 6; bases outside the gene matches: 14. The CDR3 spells CASSPMTGSWSEQYF. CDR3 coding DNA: TGTGCCAGCAGCCCAATGACAGGGTCTTGGTCCGAGCAGTACTTC.

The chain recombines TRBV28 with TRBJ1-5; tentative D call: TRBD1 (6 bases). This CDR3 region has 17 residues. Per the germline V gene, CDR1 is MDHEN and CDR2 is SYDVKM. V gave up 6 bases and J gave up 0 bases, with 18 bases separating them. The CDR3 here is CASSPVQGVDSNQPQHF. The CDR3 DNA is TGTGCCAGCAGCCCCGTACAGGGCGTCGATAGCAATCAGCCCCAGCATTTT.

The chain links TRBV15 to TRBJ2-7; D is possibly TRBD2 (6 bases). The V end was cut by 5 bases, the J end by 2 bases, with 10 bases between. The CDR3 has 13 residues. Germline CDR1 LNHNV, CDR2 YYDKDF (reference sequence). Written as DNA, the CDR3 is TGTGCCACCAGCGGAGGGACTGCCTACGAGCAGTACTTC. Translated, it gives CATSGGTAYEQYF. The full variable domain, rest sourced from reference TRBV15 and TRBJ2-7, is DAMVIQNPRYQVTQFGKPVTLSCSQTLNHNVMYWYQQKSSQAPKLLFHYYDKDFNNEADTPDNFQSRRPNTSFCFLDIRSPGLGDTAMYLCATSGGTAYEQYFGPGTRLTVT.

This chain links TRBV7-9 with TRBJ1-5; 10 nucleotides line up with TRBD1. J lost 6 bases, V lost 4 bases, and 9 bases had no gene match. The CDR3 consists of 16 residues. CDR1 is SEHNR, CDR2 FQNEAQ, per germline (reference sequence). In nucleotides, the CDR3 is TGTGCCAGCAGCTCAATCACCGGGACAGGGGCTCAGCCCCAGCATTTT. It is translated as CASSSITGTGAQPQHF.

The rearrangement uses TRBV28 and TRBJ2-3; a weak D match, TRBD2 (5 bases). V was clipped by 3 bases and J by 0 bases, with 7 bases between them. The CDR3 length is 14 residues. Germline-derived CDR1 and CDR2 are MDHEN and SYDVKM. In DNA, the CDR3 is TGTGCCAGCAGTTTGGAGGCTAGCACAGATACGCAGTATTTT. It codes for CASSLEASTDTQYF.

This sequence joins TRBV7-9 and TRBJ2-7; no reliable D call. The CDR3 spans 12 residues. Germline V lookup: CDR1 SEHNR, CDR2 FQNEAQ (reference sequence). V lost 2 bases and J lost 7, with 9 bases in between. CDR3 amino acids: CASSLSLMEQYF. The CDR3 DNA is TGTGCCAGCAGCTTAAGTCTCATGGAGCAGTACTTC.

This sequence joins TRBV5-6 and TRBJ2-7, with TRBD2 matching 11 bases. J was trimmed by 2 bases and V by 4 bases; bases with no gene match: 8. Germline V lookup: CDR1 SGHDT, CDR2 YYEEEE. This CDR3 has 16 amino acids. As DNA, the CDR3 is TGTGCCAGCAGCCCCGGGACTAGCGGTTATCCCTACGAGCAGTACTTC. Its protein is CASSPGTSGYPYEQYF.

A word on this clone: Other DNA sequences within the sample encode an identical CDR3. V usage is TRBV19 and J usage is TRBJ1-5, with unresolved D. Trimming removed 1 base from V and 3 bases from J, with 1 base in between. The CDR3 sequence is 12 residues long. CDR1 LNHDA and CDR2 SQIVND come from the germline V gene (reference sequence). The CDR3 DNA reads TGTGCCAGTAGTATAGCCAATCAGCCCCAGCATTTT. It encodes CASSIANQPQHF.

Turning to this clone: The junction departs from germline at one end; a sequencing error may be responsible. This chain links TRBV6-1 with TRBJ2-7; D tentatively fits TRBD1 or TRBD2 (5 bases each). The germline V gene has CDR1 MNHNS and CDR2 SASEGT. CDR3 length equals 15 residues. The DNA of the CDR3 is TGTGCCAGCACGCTCTCGGGACCGACAAACTACGTGCAGTACTTC. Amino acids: CASTLSGPTNYVQYF.

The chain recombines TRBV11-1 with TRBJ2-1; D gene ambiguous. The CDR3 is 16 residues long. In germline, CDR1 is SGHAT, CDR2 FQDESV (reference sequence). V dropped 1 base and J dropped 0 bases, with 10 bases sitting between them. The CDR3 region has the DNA TGTGCCAGCAGCTTAGGGGTGGGGTACTCCTACAATGAGCAGTTCTTC. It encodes CASSLGVGYSYNEQFF.

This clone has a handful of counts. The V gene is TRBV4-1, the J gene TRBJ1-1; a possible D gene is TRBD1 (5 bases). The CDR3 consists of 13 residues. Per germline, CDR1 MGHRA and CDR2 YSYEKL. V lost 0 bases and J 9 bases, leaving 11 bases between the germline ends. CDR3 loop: CASSQEGRTKAFF. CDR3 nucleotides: TGCGCCAGCAGCCAAGAAGGCAGGACAAAAGCTTTCTTT.

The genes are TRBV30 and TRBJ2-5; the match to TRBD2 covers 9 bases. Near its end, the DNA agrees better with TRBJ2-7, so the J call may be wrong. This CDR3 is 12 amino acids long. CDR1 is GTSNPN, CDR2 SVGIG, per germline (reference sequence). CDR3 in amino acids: CAWEAGGYEQYF. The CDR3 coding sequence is TGTGCCTGGGAAGCGGGAGGCTACGAGCAGTACTTC.

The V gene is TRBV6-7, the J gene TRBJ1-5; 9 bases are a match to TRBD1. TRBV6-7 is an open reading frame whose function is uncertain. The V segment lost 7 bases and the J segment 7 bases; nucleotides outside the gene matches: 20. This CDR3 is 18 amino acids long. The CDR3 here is CASTDPRWTGVGRQPQHF. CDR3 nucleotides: TGTGCCAGCACGGATCCCCGTTGGACAGGGGTGGGAAGGCAGCCCCAGCATTTT.

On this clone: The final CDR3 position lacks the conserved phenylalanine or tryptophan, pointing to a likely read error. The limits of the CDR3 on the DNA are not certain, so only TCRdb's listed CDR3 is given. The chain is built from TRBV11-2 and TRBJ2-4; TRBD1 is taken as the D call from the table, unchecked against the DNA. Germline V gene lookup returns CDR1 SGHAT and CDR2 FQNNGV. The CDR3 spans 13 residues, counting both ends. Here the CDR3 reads CASSSRTGGLGVV.

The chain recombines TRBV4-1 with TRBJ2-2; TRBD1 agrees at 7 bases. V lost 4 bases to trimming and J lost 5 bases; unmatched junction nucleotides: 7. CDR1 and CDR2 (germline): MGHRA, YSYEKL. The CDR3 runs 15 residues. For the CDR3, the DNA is TGCGCCAGCAGCCTCGGGACAGCAGGGACCGGGGAGCTGTTTTTT. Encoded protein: CASSLGTAGTGELFF.

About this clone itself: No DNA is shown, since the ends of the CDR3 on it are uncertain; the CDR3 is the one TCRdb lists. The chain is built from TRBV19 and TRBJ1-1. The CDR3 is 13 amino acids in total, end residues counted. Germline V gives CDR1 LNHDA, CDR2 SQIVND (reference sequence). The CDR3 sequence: CASSISARTEAFF.

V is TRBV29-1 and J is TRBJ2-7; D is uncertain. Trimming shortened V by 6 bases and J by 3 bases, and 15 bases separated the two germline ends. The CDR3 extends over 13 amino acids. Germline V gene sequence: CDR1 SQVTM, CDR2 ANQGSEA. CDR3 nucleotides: TGCAGCGTATCGCCTCGGTCGGGCTACGAGCAGTACTTC. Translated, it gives CSVSPRSGYEQYF.

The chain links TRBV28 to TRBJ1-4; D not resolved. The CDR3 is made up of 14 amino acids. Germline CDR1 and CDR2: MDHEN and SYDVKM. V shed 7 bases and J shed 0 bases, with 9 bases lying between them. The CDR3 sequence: CASTSSPTNEKLFF. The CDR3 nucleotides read TGTGCCAGCACAAGTAGTCCAACTAATGAAAAACTGTTTTTT.